One sample yielded the 5 T cell receptor beta chains listed below, sequenced in a study of T cells in narcolepsy (dated by TCRdb to the late 2010s). Library construction relied on the immunoSEQ multiplex PCR assay. TCRdb's version of the immuneACCESS table is confined to in-frame rearrangements and falls short of the full clone set. An unresolved V gene accounts for under half of the shortfall where checked; the remainder is of unknown origin. The sample table lists 25,000 to 35,000 clones, 75% to 90% of them with a count of one. The ten largest clonotypes hold less than 3% of the sample. The sample comprised CD45RA- memory CD4+ T cells from PBMCs. Sample cell subset or site, as interpreted from the label and publication: memory T cells sorted ex vivo from peripheral blood. These receptors were taken from a human donor with narcolepsy.

The chain couples TRBV4-3 to TRBJ2-1, with D hard to call. V lost 0 bases and J 6 bases, leaving 9 bases between the germline ends. From germline, CDR1 is LGHNA and CDR2 YSLEER. The CDR3 extends over 14 amino acids. The CDR3 DNA reads TGCGCCAGCAGCCAAGACCTGAACGTCAATGAGCAGTTCTTC. Its protein is CASSQDLNVNEQFF.

V is TRBV23-1 and J is TRBJ1-4; D possibly corresponds to TRBD1 (6 bases). TRBV23-1 is given ORF status, its function remaining uncertain. The germline V and J ends were trimmed by 2 bases and 4 bases, with 20 bases remaining between them. The CDR3 loop spans 18 amino acids. CDR3 bases: TGCGCCAGCAGTCAACTCCTCGTCCCTCCAGGGGATAATGAAAAACTGTTTTTT. As protein: CASSQLLVPPGDNEKLFF.

The rearrangement links TRBV7-9 to TRBJ1-1, with D possibly TRBD1 on 5 matching bases. Germline CDR1 SEHNR, CDR2 FQNEAQ (reference sequence). The length of the CDR3 is 15 residues. V lost 5 bases and J 6 bases, leaving 19 bases between the germline ends. CDR3 in DNA: TGTGCCAGCAGCCCACGGGACCTCGTTGACGCTGAAGCTTTCTTT. Amino acid sequence: CASSPRDLVDAEAFF.

CDR3 region: CASSYRPGEPQHF. CDR3 DNA: TGTGCCAGCAGTTATAGGCCCGGGGAGCCCCAGCATTTT. V gene TRBV6-1 combines with J gene TRBJ1-5, with D unclear. The ends were cut back, 5 bases at V and 8 bases at J, with 13 bases in the middle. The germline CDR1 and CDR2 sequences are MNHNS and SASEGT. The CDR3 covers 13 residues.

The chain links TRBV5-1 to TRBJ1-1; D uncertain. Germline V gene lookup returns CDR1 SGHRS and CDR2 YFSETQ. There are 17 residues in the CDR3. The V end lost 7 bases, the J end lost 1 base, and 23 bases lay between the germline ends. CDR3 sequence: CASQPRASGWGNTEAFF. For the CDR3, the DNA is TGCGCCAGCCAGCCGCGGGCATCTGGCTGGGGGAACACTGAAGCTTTCTTT.